The 23 T cell receptor beta chains below were found in one sample sequenced in a study of blood T cell repertoires in COVID-19. The data were produced by immunoSEQ multiplex PCR, yet TCRdb's version contains in-frame clones alone and is incomplete. Altogether fewer than 200,000 clones are present, approximately 82% being singletons, with the ten largest covering 4% to 4.5%. Source material: PBMCs or T cells enriched from blood (not recorded which). Receptors were obtained from a woman between 50 and 59 years old who had recovered from COVID-19.

This sequence joins TRBV7-2 and TRBJ2-1; TRBD1 agrees at 8 bases. This CDR3 has 14 residues. In germline, CDR1 is SGHTA, CDR2 FQGNSA. The V and J ends lost 5 bases and 5 bases, in that order; junction bases with no gene match: 5. CDR3 nucleotides: TGTGCCAGCAGCGCCGGACAGGGAGACAATGAGCAGTTCTTC. Its translation: CASSAGQGDNEQFF.

The rearrangement joins TRBV30 to TRBJ2-7; tentatively, D is TRBD1 (6 bases). The V end was cut by 5 bases, the J end by 3 bases, with 14 bases between. Germline V lookup: CDR1 GTSNPN, CDR2 SVGIG (reference sequence). CDR3 length: 13 residues. The chain's CDR3 is CAWRLDSSYEQYV. DNA for the CDR3: TGTGCCTGGCGATTGGACAGCAGCTACGAGCAGTACGTC.

Only a few counts were recorded for this clone. V and J are TRBV3-1 (or the pseudogene TRBV3-2) and TRBJ1-5; a weak D match, TRBD1 (5 bases). This CDR3 is built from 14 residues. V gave up 0 bases and J gave up 9 bases, with 12 bases separating them. CDR1 LGHDT and CDR2 YNNKEL come from the germline V gene (reference sequence). This CDR3 is CASSQDSGGRPQHF. In DNA, the CDR3 is TGTGCCAGCAGCCAAGACTCCGGGGGTCGGCCCCAGCATTTT.

This chain joins TRBV11-2 and TRBJ1-1; no firm D call. The CDR3 is 14 amino acids. V was clipped by 5 bases and J by 2 bases, with 12 bases between them. Germline V lookup: CDR1 SGHAT, CDR2 FQNNGV. Here the CDR3 reads CASSGGLFNTEAFF. The CDR3 DNA follows: TGTGCCAGCAGCGGAGGGCTATTCAACACTGAAGCTTTCTTT. Complete variable domain (other parts from reference TRBV11-2 and TRBJ1-1): EAGVAQSPRYKIIEKRQSVAFWCNPISGHATLYWYQQILGQGPKLLIQFQNNGVVDDSQLPKDRFSAERLKGVDSTLKIQPAKLEDSAVYLCASSGGLFNTEAFFGQGTRLTVV.

The V and J genes are TRBV12-3 or TRBV12-4 and TRBJ1-4; possible D gene TRBD1, 6 bases. The length of the CDR3 is 13 residues. With 8 bases removed from V and 7 bases from J, the gap between germline ends came to 14 bases. The CDR3 DNA follows: TGTGCCAGCGGTCGAGGGGGACGTGAAAAACTGTTTTTT. Its translation: CASGRGGREKLFF.

This sequence joins TRBV9 and TRBJ1-2, with 7 bases fitting TRBD1. From germline, CDR1 is SGDLS and CDR2 YYNGEE. This CDR3 contains 14 residues. The J segment lost 6 bases and the V segment lost 0 bases, leaving 5 bases of the junction unmatched. CDR3 amino acids: CASSVEIGGDGYTF. CDR3 nucleotides: TGTGCCAGCAGCGTAGAAATAGGGGGCGATGGCTACACCTTC. The full variable domain, completed using reference TRBV9 and TRBJ1-2, is DSGVTQTPKHLITATGQRVTLRCSPRSGDLSVYWYQQSLDQGLQFLIQYYNGEERAKGNILERFSAQQFPDLHSELNLSSLELGDSALYFCASSVEIGGDGYTFGSGTRLTVV.

The genes are TRBV7-2 and TRBJ2-2; TRBD2 matches 8 bases. V lost 3 bases and J lost 3; bases outside the gene matches: 12. CDR3 length: 18 residues. Germline values: CDR1 SGHTA, CDR2 FQGNSA. The CDR3 is CASSFRLTGGGYTGELFF. CDR3 sequence (DNA): TGTGCCAGCAGCTTCCGCCTAACGGGGGGGGGCTACACCGGGGAGCTGTTTTTT.

The chain combines TRBV28 with TRBJ1-4, with 7 positions matching TRBD1. Germline loops: CDR1 MDHEN, CDR2 SYDVKM. This CDR3 contains 13 residues. The junction had 6 bases not matched to a gene; V was cut back by 7 bases and J by 7 bases. As DNA, the CDR3 is TGTGCCAGCAAAGAGGGGGCGCGTGAAAAACTGTTTTTT. Protein sequence: CASKEGAREKLFF.

This chain connects TRBV7-8 to TRBJ2-2; tentative D call: TRBD1 (5 bases). This CDR3 has 16 residues. Trimming shortened V by 2 bases and J by 0 bases, and 10 bases separated the two germline ends. CDR1 SGHVS and CDR2 FQNEAQ come from the germline V gene. DNA of the CDR3: TGTGCCAGCAGCTTATCCAGGGTCTCGAACACCGGGGAGCTGTTTTTT. Amino acids: CASSLSRVSNTGELFF.

The chain carries TRBV7-3 and TRBJ2-2, with D hard to call. The CDR3 length is 13 residues. Germline loops: CDR1 SGHTA, CDR2 FQGTGA. Trimming took 4 bases from V and 3 from J, leaving 6 bases between them. DNA of the CDR3: TGTGCCAGCAGCTCCATTTACACCGGGGAGCTGTTTTTT. As protein: CASSSIYTGELFF.

A single count supports this clone. The rearrangement uses TRBV19 and TRBJ2-2; D is undetermined. In germline, CDR1 is LNHDA, CDR2 SQIVND (reference sequence). V was pared by 5 bases and J by 3 bases, with 7 bases between. CDR3 size: 13 residues. CDR3 in amino acids: CASSLSHTGELFF. The CDR3 coding sequence is TGTGCCAGTAGTTTGAGTCACACCGGGGAGCTGTTTTTT.

The chain links TRBV7-9 to TRBJ1-2; 8 positions agree with TRBD1. Germline-derived CDR1 and CDR2 are SEHNR and FQNEAQ (reference sequence). CDR3 length: 18 residues. J lost 5 bases, V lost 7 bases, and 21 bases had no gene match. CDR3 in DNA: TGTGCCAGCAACCTTCCAAAAGGACAGGGAAACCTAACTTATGGCTACACCTTC. Its translation is CASNLPKGQGNLTYGYTF.

This chain connects TRBV27 to TRBJ2-1; D uncertain. Germline lookup yields CDR1 MNHEY and CDR2 SMNVEV (reference sequence). The V gene lost 5 bases and the J gene lost 6 bases, with 11 bases spanning the gap. The CDR3 runs 13 residues. CDR3 region: CASSVALGNEQFF. The CDR3, as DNA: TGTGCCAGCAGTGTAGCCTTGGGCAATGAGCAGTTCTTC.

CDR3 region: CASSDSGSSYNEQFF. CDR3 in DNA: TGCGCCAGCAGCGACTCGGGGAGCTCCTACAATGAGCAGTTCTTC. The chain links TRBV5-1 to TRBJ2-1; maybe TRBD2 (5 bases). V was trimmed by 4 bases and J by 0 bases, leaving 11 bases between them. The germline gives CDR1 SGHRS, CDR2 YFSETQ. The CDR3 extends over 15 amino acids.

V and J are TRBV5-6 and TRBJ1-6; 9 bases fit TRBD1. CDR1 is SGHDT, CDR2 YYEEEE, per germline. The CDR3 has 13 residues. V lost 8 bases, J lost 8 bases, and 5 bases stayed unmatched. Here the CDR3 DNA reads TGTGCCAGGGCCGGGACAGGGCATTCACCCCTCCACTTT. It yields the protein CARAGTGHSPLHF.

The count of this clone is one. The chain has TRBV5-1 and TRBJ2-2, with 7 bases that match TRBD1. Trimming at V came to 4 bases and at J to 2 bases, leaving 5 bases not matched to a gene. The CDR3 consists of 15 residues. Per the germline V gene, CDR1 is SGHRS and CDR2 is YFSETQ. CDR3 in DNA: TGCGCCAGCAGCCCACGACAGGGAAACACCGGGGAGCTGTTTTTT. It is translated as CASSPRQGNTGELFF. Filled out from reference TRBV5-1 and TRBJ2-2, the complete variable domain reads KAGVTQTPRYLIKTRGQQVTLSCSPISGHRSVSWYQQTPGQGLQFLFEYFSETQRNKGNFPGRFSGRQFSNSRSEMNVSTLELGDSALYLCASSPRQGNTGELFFGEGSRLTVL.

The chain is built from TRBV6-2 or TRBV6-3 and TRBJ1-1; TRBD1 matches 9 bases. The CDR3 length is 14 residues. Trimming removed 4 bases from V and 11 bases from J; junction bases left unmatched: 11. Germline V gives CDR1 MNHEY, CDR2 SVGEGT. This chain's CDR3 is CASSSAGTGIEAFF. CDR3 DNA: TGTGCCAGCAGTTCCGCCGGGACAGGGATTGAGGCTTTCTTT.

The J gene is TRBJ1-3, the V gene TRBV5-6; D gene uncertain. Trimming took 1 base from V and 4 from J, leaving 9 bases between them. Per germline, CDR1 SGHDT and CDR2 YYEEEE. The CDR3 spans 14 residues. CDR3 DNA: TGTGCCAGCAGCTTGTTCGTTGCGGGAAACACCATATATTTT. This translates into CASSLFVAGNTIYF.

V and J are TRBV10-3 and TRBJ1-1, with a tentative D call TRBD1 (5 bases). Between the trimmed V and J ends, which lost 6 bases and 4 bases, there was a span of 24 bases. CDR3 size: 17 residues. Per germline, CDR1 ENHRY and CDR2 SYGVKD. CDR3 DNA: TGTGCCATCAGAAAAGCGGGACTTATGTTTGGGGGCACTGAAGCTTTCTTT. Amino acid sequence: CAIRKAGLMFGGTEAFF.

The chain links TRBV29-1 to TRBJ1-1; unclear D gene. Trimming removed 4 bases at V and 8 bases at J, with 5 bases between. The CDR3 contains 9 residues. In germline, CDR1 is SQVTM, CDR2 ANQGSEA. CDR3 sequence: CSVAEEAFF. The CDR3 DNA sequence: TGCAGCGTTGCTGAGGAAGCTTTCTTT.

The J gene is TRBJ2-5, the V gene TRBV29-1; 10 nucleotides agree with TRBD1. CDR1 SQVTM and CDR2 ANQGSEA come from the germline V gene. The CDR3 loop spans 17 amino acids. V shed 7 bases and J 4 bases; nucleotides not matched to a gene: 18. The CDR3 region is CSAVVRDRGSPRETQYF. As DNA, the CDR3 is TGCAGCGCTGTAGTACGGGACAGGGGCAGTCCCAGAGAGACCCAGTACTTC.

This chain connects TRBV19 to TRBJ2-5, with TRBD1 matching 7 bases. Trimming at V came to 5 bases and at J to 5 bases, leaving 5 bases not matched to a gene. This CDR3 spans 13 amino acids. Per the germline V gene, CDR1 is LNHDA and CDR2 is SQIVND (reference sequence). The CDR3 DNA follows: TGTGCCAGTAGTCGACAGGGTGGGGAGACCCAGTACTTC. Translating it yields CASSRQGGETQYF.

The chain uses TRBV19 and TRBJ2-3, with TRBD2 identical over 8 bases. Germline CDR1 reads LNHDA; CDR2 reads SQIVND (reference sequence). This CDR3 region has 16 residues. V shed 3 bases, J shed 1 base, and the junction held 6 bases outside the gene matches. The CDR3 DNA sequence: TGTGCCAGTAGTATTCACGCAGCGGGGGGCACAGATACGCAGTATTTT. This translates into CASSIHAAGGTDTQYF.